The present T cell receptor (beta chain) was sequenced within a study of regulatory T cells in long-lasting Graves disease. The study's findings and limits: Among persistent patients, a larger number of public clonotypes were shared (around 3,000) than among newly diagnosed patients (about 1,000). Persistent Graves' disease cases displayed lower TCR diversity than newly diagnosed ones.

Building of the TCR beta libraries involved iRepertoire HTBI primers and Arm-PCR of CDR3 regions. TCRdb re-derived calls from the multiplex PCR reads in MiXCR, one entry per CDR3 protein. Of about 530,000 distinct CDR3 sequences listed, 16% are singletons. The time point denotes: newly diagnosed GD, antithyroid drugs for less than 3 months. PBMCs provided the RNA from which the TCR library was made. V was trimmed by 5 bases and J by 1 base, leaving 15 bases between them. Germline loops: CDR1 SGHAT, CDR2 FQNNGV. The CDR3 loop spans 15 amino acids. This clonotype came up many times. What it binds is unknown. This sample was shared with a second study, whose subject was T cells in Graves' hyperthyroidism and ophthalmopathy. According to that study: Patients aged 18 to 65 with hyperthyroidism were newly diagnosed, with duration under 2 months.

The gene calls are TRBV11-2 and TRBJ2-7; D is perhaps TRBD2 (5 bases). The source material was peripheral blood mononuclear cells (PBMCs), sampled at new diagnosis, from a patient treated with antithyroid drugs. The TCR was taken from a woman between 40 and 65 years old with Graves disease. The CDR3 bases are TGTGCCAGCAGCGCCGCGGGCGGGCGTTCCTACGAGCAGTACTTC. This sequence encodes CASSAAGGRSYEQYF.